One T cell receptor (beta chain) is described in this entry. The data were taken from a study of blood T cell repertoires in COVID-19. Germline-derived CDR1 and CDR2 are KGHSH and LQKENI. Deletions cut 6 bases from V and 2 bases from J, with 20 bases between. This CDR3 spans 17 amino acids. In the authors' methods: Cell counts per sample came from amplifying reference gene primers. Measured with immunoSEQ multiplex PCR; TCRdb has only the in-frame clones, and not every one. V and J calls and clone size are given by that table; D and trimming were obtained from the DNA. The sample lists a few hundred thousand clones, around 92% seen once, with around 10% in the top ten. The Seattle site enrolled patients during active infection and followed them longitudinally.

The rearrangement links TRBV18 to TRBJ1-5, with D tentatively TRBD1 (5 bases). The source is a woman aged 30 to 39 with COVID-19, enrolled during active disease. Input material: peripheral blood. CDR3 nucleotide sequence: TGTGCCAGCTCCCAAGACAGTCTTTCGTGGGGCAATCAGCCCCAGCATTTT. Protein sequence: CASSQDSLSWGNQPQHF.